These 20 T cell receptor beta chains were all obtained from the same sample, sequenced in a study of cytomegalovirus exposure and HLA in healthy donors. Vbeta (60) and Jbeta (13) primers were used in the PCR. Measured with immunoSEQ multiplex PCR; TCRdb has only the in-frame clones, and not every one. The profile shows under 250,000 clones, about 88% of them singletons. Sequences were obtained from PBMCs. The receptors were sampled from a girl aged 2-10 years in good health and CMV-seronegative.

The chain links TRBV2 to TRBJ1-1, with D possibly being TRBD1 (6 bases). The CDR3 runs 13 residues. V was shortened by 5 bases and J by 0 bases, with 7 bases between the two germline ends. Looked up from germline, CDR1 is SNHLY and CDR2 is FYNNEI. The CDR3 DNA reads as TGTGCCAGCAGTAAGGGGGTGAACACTGAAGCTTTCTTT. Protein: CASSKGVNTEAFF.

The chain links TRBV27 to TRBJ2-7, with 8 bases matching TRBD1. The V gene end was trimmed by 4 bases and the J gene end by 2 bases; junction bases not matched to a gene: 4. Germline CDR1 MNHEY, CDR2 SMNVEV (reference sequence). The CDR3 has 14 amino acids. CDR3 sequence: CASSWRTGTYEQYF. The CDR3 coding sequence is TGTGCCAGCAGTTGGCGGACAGGGACCTACGAGCAGTACTTC.

CDR3 sequence reads: CASSSSGITDTQYF. CDR3 coding DNA: TGTGCCAGCAGCTCCTCAGGGATAACGGATACGCAGTATTTT. This sequence joins TRBV7-3 and TRBJ2-3; possible D gene TRBD1, 5 bases. The CDR3 sequence is 14 residues long. Trimming left V 4 bases short and J 6 bases short, with 14 bases between. The germline V gene encodes CDR1 SGHTA and CDR2 FQGTGA.

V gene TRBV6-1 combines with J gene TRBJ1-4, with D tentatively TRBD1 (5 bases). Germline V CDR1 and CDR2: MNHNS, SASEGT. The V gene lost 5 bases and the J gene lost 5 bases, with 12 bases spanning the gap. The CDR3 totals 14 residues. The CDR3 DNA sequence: TGTGCCAGCAGTAAGACAGCTTCGAATGAAAAACTGTTTTTT. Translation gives CASSKTASNEKLFF.

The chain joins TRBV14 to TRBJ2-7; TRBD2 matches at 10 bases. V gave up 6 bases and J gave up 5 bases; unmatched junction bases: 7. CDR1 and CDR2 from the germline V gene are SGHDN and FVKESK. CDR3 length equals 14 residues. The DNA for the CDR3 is TGTGCCAGCAGTCCAGCGGGGGGGCCTAACGAGCAGTACTTC. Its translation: CASSPAGGPNEQYF.

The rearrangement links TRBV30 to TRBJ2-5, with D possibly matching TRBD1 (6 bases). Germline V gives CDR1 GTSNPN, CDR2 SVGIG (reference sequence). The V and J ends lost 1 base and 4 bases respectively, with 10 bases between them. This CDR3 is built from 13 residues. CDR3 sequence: CAWSGRGAETQYF. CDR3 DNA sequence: TGTGCCTGGAGTGGCAGGGGCGCAGAGACCCAGTACTTC. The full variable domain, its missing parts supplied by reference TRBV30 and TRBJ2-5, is SQTIHQWPATLVQPVGSPLSLECTVEGTSNPNLYWYRQAAGRGLQLLFYSVGIGQISSEVPQNLSASRPQDRQFILSSKKLLLSDSGFYLCAWSGRGAETQYFGPGTRLLVL.

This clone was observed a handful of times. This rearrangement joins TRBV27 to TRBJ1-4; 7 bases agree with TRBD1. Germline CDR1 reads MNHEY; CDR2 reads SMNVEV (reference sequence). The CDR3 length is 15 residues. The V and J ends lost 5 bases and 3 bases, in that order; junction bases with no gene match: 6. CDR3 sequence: CASSGRQGANEKLFF. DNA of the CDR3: TGTGCCAGCAGTGGAAGACAGGGTGCTAATGAAAAACTGTTTTTT.

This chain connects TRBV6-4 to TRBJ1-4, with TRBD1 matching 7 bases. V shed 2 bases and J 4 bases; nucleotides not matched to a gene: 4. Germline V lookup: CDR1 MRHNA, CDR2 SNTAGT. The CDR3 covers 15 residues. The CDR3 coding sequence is TGTGCCAGCAGTGACGGACAGGATTGTAATGAAAAACTGTTTTTT. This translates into CASSDGQDCNEKLFF.

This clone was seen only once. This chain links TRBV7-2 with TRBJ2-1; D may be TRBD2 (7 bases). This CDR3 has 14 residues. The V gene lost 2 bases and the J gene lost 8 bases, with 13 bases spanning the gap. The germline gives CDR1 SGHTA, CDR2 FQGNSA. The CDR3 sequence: CASSLRGGLDEQFF. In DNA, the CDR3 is TGTGCCAGCAGCTTAAGGGGGGGGCTGGATGAGCAGTTCTTC.

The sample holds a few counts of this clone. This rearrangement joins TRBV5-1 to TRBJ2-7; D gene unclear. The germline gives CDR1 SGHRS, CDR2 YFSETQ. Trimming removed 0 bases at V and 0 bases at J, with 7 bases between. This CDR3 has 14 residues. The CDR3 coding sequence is TGCGCCAGCAGCTTGGGAAGGAGCTCCTACGAGCAGTACTTC. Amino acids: CASSLGRSSYEQYF.

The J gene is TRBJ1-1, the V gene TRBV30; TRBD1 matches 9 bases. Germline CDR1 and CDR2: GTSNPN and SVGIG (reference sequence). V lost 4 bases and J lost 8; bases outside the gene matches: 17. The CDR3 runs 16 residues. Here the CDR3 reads CAWTLARDRVLGEAFF. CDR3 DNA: TGTGCCTGGACTTTAGCCCGGGACAGGGTCCTCGGGGAAGCTTTCTTT. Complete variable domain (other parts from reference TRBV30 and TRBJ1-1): SQTIHQWPATLVQPVGSPLSLECTVEGTSNPNLYWYRQAAGRGLQLLFYSVGIGQISSEVPQNLSASRPQDRQFILSSKKLLLSDSGFYLCAWTLARDRVLGEAFFGQGTRLTVV.

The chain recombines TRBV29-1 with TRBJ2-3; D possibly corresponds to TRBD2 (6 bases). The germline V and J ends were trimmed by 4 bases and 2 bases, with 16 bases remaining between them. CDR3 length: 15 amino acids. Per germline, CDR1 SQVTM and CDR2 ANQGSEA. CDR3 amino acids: CSVGLGSGSTDTQYF. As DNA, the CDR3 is TGCAGCGTTGGTCTGGGAAGCGGGTCCACAGATACGCAGTATTTT.

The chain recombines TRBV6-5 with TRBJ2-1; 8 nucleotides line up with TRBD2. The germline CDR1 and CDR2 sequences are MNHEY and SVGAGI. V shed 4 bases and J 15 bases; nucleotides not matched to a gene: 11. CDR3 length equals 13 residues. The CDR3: CASSSKRGHWVFF. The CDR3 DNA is TGTGCCAGCAGTTCTAAGCGGGGGCATTGGGTGTTCTTC.

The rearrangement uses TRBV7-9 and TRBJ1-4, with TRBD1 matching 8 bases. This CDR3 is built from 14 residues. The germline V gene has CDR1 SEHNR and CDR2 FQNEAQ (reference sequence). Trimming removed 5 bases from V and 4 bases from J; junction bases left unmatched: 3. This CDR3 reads CASSQDRDNEKLFF. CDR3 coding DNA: TGTGCCAGCAGCCAGGACAGGGATAATGAAAAACTGTTTTTT. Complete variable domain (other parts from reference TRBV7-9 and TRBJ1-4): DTGVSQNPRHKITKRGQNVTFRCDPISEHNRLYWYRQTLGQGPEFLTYFQNEAQLEKSRLLSDRFSAERPKGSFSTLEIQRTEQGDSAMYLCASSQDRDNEKLFFGSGTQLSVL.

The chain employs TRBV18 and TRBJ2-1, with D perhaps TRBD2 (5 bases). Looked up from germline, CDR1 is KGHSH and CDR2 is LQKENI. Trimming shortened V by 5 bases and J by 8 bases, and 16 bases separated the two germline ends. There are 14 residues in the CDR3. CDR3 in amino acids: CASSARLRLYEQFF. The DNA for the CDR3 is TGTGCCAGCTCAGCCAGACTACGCCTCTATGAGCAGTTCTTC.

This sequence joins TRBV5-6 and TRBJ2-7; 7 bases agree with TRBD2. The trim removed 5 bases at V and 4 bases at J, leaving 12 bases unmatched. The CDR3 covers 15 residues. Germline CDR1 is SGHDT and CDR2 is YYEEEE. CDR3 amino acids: CASRSRWGGSYEQYF. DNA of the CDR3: TGTGCCAGCAGGTCCCGCTGGGGCGGGAGTTACGAGCAGTACTTC. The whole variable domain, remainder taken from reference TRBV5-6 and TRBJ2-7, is DAGVTQSPTHLIKTRGQQVTLRCSPKSGHDTVSWYQQALGQGPQFIFQYYEEEERQRGNFPDRFSGHQFPNYSSELNVNALLLGDSALYLCASRSRWGGSYEQYFGPGTRLTVT.

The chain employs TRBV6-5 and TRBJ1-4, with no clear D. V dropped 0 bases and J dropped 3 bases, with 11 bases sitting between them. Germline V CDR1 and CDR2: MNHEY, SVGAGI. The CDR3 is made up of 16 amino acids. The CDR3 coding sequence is TGTGCCAGCAGTTACTCGCACCGACGGGCTAATGAAAAACTGTTTTTT. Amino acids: CASSYSHRRANEKLFF.

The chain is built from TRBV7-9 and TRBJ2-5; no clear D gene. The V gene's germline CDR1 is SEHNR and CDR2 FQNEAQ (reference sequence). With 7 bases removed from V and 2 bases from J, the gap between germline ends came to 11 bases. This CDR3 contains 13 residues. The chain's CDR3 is CASNRHSQETQYF. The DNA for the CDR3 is TGTGCCAGCAACCGTCACTCGCAAGAGACCCAGTACTTC.

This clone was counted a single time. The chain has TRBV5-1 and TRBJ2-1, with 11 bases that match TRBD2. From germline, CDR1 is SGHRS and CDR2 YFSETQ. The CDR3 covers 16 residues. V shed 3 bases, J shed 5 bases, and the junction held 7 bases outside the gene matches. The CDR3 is CASSWPGLAANNEQFF. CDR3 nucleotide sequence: TGCGCCAGCAGCTGGCCGGGACTAGCGGCAAACAATGAGCAGTTCTTC.

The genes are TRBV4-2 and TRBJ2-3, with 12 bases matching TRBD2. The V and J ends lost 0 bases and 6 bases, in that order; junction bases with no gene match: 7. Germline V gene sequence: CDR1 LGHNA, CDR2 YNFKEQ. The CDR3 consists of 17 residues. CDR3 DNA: TGTGCCAGCAGCCAAGATTGGCTAGCGGGAGGGCAGGATACGCAGTATTTT. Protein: CASSQDWLAGGQDTQYF.